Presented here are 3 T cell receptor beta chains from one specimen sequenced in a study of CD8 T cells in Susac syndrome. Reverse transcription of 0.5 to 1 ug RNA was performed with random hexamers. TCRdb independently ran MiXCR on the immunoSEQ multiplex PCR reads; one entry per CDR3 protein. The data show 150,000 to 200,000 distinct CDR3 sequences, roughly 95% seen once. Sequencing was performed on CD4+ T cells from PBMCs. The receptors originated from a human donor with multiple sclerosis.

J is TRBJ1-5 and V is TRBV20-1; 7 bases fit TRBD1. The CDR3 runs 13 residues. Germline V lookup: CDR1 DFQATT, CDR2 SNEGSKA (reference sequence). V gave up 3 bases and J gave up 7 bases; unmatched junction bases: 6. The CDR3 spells CSARRPGGQPQHF. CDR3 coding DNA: TGCAGTGCTAGGCGCCCAGGGGGACAGCCCCAGCATTTT.

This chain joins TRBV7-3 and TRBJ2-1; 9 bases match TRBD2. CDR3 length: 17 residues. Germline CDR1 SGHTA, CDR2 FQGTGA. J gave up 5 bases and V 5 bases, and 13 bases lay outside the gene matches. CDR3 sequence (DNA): TGTGCCAGCAGCCCTGGGCAACGCGGGGGGGCACACAATGAGCAGTTCTTC. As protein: CASSPGQRGGAHNEQFF.

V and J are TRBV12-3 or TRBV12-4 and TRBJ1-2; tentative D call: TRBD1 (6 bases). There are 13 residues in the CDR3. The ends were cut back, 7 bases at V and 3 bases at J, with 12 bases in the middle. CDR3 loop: CASNPQGDYGYTF. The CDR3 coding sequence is TGTGCCAGCAACCCACAGGGTGACTATGGCTACACCTTC.